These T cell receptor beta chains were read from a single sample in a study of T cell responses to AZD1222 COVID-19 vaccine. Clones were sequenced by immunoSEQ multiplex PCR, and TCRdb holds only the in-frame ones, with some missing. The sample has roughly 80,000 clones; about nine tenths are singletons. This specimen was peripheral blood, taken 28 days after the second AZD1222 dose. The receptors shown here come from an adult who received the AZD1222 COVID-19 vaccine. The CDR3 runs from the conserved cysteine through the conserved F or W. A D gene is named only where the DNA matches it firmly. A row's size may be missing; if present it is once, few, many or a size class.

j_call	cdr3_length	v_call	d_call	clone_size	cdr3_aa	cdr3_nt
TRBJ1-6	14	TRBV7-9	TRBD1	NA	CASSFGGGASPLHF	TGTGCCAGCAGCTTTGGAGGGGGCGCTTCACCCCTCCACTTT
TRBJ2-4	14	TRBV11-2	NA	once	CASSLGLAENIQYF	TGTGCCAGCAGCTTAGGGCTGGCCGAAAACATTCAGTACTTC
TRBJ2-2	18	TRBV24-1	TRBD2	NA	CATSESQLAVTPTGELFF	TGTGCCACCAGTGAATCACAACTAGCGGTAACTCCAACCGGGGAGCTGTTTTTT
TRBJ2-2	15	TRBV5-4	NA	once	CASSLAGRYTGELFF	TGTGCCAGCAGCTTGGCTGGCCGTTACACCGGGGAGCTGTTTTTT
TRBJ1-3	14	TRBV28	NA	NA	CASSLQVPGNTIYF	TGTGCCAGCAGCCTACAGGTACCAGGGAACACCATATATTTT
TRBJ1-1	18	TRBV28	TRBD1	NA	CASSLYGGQPRKNTEAFF	TGTGCCAGCAGTTTATACGGGGGACAGCCGAGGAAGAACACTGAAGCTTTCTTT
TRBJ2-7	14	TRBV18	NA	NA	CASSPPGTPYEQYF	TGTGCCAGCTCACCACCTGGAACTCCCTACGAGCAGTACTTC
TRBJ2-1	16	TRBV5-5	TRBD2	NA	CASSLGGGRGINEQFF	TGTGCCAGCAGCTTGGGCGGGGGGCGCGGAATCAATGAGCAGTTCTTC
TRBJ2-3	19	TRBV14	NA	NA	CASSQSAWKRGRGTDTQYF	TGTGCCAGCAGCCAATCGGCTTGGAAGAGGGGACGGGGCACAGATACGCAGTATTTT
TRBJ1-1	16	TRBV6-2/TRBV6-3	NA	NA	CASSYPSETGNTEAFF	TGTGCCAGCAGTTACCCCTCCGAGACAGGGAACACTGAAGCTTTCTTT
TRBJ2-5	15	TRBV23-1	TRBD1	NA	CASSLRGGVWETQYF	TGCGCCAGCAGTCTAAGAGGGGGCGTTTGGGAGACCCAGTACTTC
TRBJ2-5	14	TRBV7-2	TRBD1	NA	CASSSHRGRETQYF	TGTGCCAGCAGCTCGCACAGGGGGCGAGAGACCCAGTACTTC
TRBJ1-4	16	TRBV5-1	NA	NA	CASSVGPQGSGEKLFF	TGCGCCAGCAGCGTAGGCCCCCAAGGCAGTGGTGAAAAACTGTTTTTT
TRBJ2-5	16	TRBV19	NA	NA	CASSIGFGLESRTQYF	TGTGCCAGTAGTATAGGTTTCGGGCTAGAGAGTAGGACCCAGTACTTC
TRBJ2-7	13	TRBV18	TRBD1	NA	CASSRTGGYEQYF	TGTGCCAGCTCACGGACAGGGGGCTACGAGCAGTACTTC
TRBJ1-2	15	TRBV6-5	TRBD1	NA	CASSYSGQGRGGYTF	TGTGCCAGCAGTTACTCGGGACAGGGTAGAGGTGGCTACACCTTC
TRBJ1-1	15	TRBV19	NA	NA	CASSIGGALNTEAFF	TGTGCCAGTAGTATAGGAGGAGCTCTGAACACTGAAGCTTTCTTT
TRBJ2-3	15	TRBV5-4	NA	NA	CASSLISPLADTQYF	TGTGCCAGCAGCTTGATTTCCCCTCTGGCAGATACGCAGTATTTT
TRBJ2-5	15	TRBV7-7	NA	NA	CASSLGSRPQETQYF	TGTGCCAGCAGCTTAGGGTCCAGGCCACAAGAGACCCAGTACTTC
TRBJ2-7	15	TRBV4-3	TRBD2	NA	CASSQSGLAGYEQYF	TGCGCCAGCAGCCAATCGGGACTAGCGGGCTACGAGCAGTACTTC
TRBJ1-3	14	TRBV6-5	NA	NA	CASSPDRSGNTIYF	TGTGCCAGCAGTCCCGACAGGTCTGGAAACACCATATATTTT
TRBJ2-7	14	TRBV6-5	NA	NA	CASTPGTNAYEQYF	TGTGCCAGCACCCCCGGGACAAATGCCTACGAGCAGTACTTC
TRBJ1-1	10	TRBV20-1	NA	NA	CSASIGRAFF	TGCAGTGCTTCTATCGGACGGGCTTTCTTT
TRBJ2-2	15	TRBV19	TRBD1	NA	CASRLDRAATGELFF	TGTGCCAGTAGATTAGACAGGGCGGCCACCGGGGAGCTGTTTTTT
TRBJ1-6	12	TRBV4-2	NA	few	CASSPTGSPLHF	TGTGCCAGCAGCCCAACGGGTTCACCCCTCCACTTT
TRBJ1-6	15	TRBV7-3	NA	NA	CASSLSPETNSPLHF	TGTGCCAGCAGCTTAAGCCCCGAGACCAATTCACCCCTCCACTTT
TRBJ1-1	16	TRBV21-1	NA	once	CASTNPWKGRRLEAFF	TGTGCCAGCACCAACCCTTGGAAGGGCAGGCGACTAGAAGCTTTCTTT
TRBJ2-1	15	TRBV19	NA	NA	CASSMGGGVRNEQFF	TGTGCCAGTAGTATGGGAGGGGGGGTTAGGAATGAGCAGTTCTTC
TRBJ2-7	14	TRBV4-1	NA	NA	CASSQEGTVDEQYF	TGCGCCAGCAGCCAAGAGGGCACAGTCGACGAGCAGTACTTC
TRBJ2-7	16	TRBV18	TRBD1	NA	CASSPRGTGVNYEQYF	TGTGCCAGCTCACCAAGAGGAACAGGGGTCAACTACGAGCAGTACTTC
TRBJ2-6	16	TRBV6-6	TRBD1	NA	CASSKQGGSGANVLTF	TGTGCCAGCAGCAAACAGGGGGGATCTGGGGCCAACGTCCTGACTTTC
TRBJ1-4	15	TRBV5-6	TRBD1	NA	CASSLGQGFLEKLFF	TGTGCCAGCAGCTTGGGACAGGGGTTTCTCGAAAAACTGTTTTTT
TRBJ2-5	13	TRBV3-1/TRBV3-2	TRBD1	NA	CASSPWDSETQYF	TGTGCCAGCAGCCCGTGGGACAGTGAGACCCAGTACTTC
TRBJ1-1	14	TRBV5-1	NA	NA	CASSREDVNTEAFF	TGCGCCAGCAGCCGGGAGGATGTGAACACTGAAGCTTTCTTT
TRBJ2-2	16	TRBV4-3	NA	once	CASSQAHRRGTGELFF	TGCGCCAGCAGCCAAGCGCACCGCCGGGGGACCGGGGAGCTGTTTTTT
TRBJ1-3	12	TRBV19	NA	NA	CASRDRGNTIYF	TGTGCCAGTAGGGACCGTGGAAACACCATATATTTT
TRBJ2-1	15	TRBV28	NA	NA	CASSELTRSTYEQFF	TGTGCCAGCAGTGAACTGACTAGATCTACATATGAGCAGTTCTTC
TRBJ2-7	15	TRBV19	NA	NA	CASSISEGGIYEQYF	TGTGCCAGTAGTATATCCGAGGGGGGGATCTACGAGCAGTACTTC
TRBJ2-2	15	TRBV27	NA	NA	CASTRRIQNTGELFF	TGTGCCAGCACCCGGAGGATACAGAACACCGGGGAGCTGTTTTTT
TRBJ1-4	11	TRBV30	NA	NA	CAWRRQEKLFF	TGTGCCTGGAGACGGCAAGAAAAACTGTTTTTT
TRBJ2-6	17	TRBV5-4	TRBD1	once	CASSWGQDRVGANVLTF	TGTGCCAGCAGCTGGGGACAGGACAGGGTTGGGGCCAACGTCCTGACTTTC
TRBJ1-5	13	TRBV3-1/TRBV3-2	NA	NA	CASSQDLITTQHF	TGTGCCAGCAGCCAAGATCTAATCACCACCCAGCATTTT
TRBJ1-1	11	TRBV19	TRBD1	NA	CASTKDRVAFF	TGTGCCAGTACCAAGGACAGGGTCGCTTTCTTT
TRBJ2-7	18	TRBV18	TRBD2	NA	CASSPRTSGGARGYEQYF	TGTGCCAGCTCACCTCGGACTAGCGGGGGGGCCCGGGGCTACGAGCAGTACTTC